These T cell receptor beta chains were read from a single sample in a study of T cells in Graves' hyperthyroidism and ophthalmopathy. TCRdb redid the calling of the multiplex PCR reads with MiXCR, one entry per CDR3 protein. The sample has around 290,000 distinct CDR3 sequences; around 13% are singletons. Material: blood. The receptors shown here come from a woman aged 40 to 50 with Graves' hyperthyroidism. Each CDR3 is given without its conserved first and last residue. Some rows have no size entry. The others give once, few or many, or a class for an expanded clone.

J gene: TRBJ2-5
clone size: many
V gene: TRBV20-1
CDR3 protein: SAPPSGHQETQY

J gene: TRBJ1-5
clone size: many
V gene: TRBV20-1
CDR3 protein: SAQDPKDHQPQH

J gene: TRBJ1-1
clone size: many
V gene: TRBV12-3/TRBV12-4
CDR3 protein: ASSFPGWVTEAF

J gene: TRBJ1-2
clone size: many
V gene: TRBV3-1
CDR3 protein: ASGGGPYGYT

J gene: TRBJ2-1
clone size: few
V gene: TRBV20-1
CDR3 protein: SAAWTSLNEQF

J gene: TRBJ2-4
clone size: many
V gene: TRBV6-1
CDR3 protein: ASTLTDEAKNIQY

J gene: TRBJ2-4
clone size: many
V gene: TRBV14
CDR3 protein: ASSQEGSGRNIQY

J gene: TRBJ2-3
clone size: NA
V gene: TRBV25-1
CDR3 protein: ASSPQRGNTDTQY

J gene: TRBJ1-1
clone size: many
V gene: TRBV2
CDR3 protein: ASSELENTEAF

J gene: TRBJ2-3
clone size: many
V gene: TRBV30
CDR3 protein: AWSREAGFTDTQY

J gene: TRBJ1-1
clone size: many
V gene: TRBV2
CDR3 protein: ASKLGQGNTEAF

J gene: TRBJ1-6
clone size: many
V gene: TRBV28
CDR3 protein: ASSLWDRGGSPLH

J gene: TRBJ1-1
clone size: many
V gene: TRBV18
CDR3 protein: ASSLRQGPGTEAF

J gene: TRBJ2-3
clone size: NA
V gene: TRBV24-1
CDR3 protein: ATGLAESTDTEY

J gene: TRBJ2-2
clone size: NA
V gene: TRBV5-1
CDR3 protein: ASSLEGAPGELF

J gene: TRBJ1-2
clone size: few
V gene: TRBV7-8
CDR3 protein: ASSPRTGFNYGYT

J gene: TRBJ1-1
clone size: many
V gene: TRBV12-3/TRBV12-4
CDR3 protein: ASSLRKTGVAEAF

J gene: TRBJ2-3
clone size: NA
V gene: TRBV5-1
CDR3 protein: ASSLEARLGGTTQY

J gene: TRBJ2-1
clone size: many
V gene: TRBV12-3/TRBV12-4
CDR3 protein: ASTPGLAGRNEQF

J gene: TRBJ2-1
clone size: many
V gene: TRBV6-1
CDR3 protein: ASSPDRRPHEQF

J gene: TRBJ2-5
clone size: many
V gene: TRBV5-8
CDR3 protein: ASSLNTQETQY

J gene: TRBJ2-1
clone size: few
V gene: TRBV4-2
CDR3 protein: ASSQGGVLSYNEQF

J gene: TRBJ1-5
clone size: many
V gene: TRBV2
CDR3 protein: ASSEIVMAAGYSNQPQH

J gene: TRBJ1-5
clone size: few
V gene: TRBV6-1
CDR3 protein: ASPQGQGAPKGANQPQH

J gene: TRBJ1-5
clone size: NA
V gene: TRBV9
CDR3 protein: ASSVKQNSNQPQH

J gene: TRBJ1-3
clone size: many
V gene: TRBV30
CDR3 protein: AWSPEGGNTIY

J gene: TRBJ2-3
clone size: many
V gene: TRBV7-3
CDR3 protein: ASSRTSGVETDTQY

J gene: TRBJ1-1
clone size: many
V gene: TRBV6-1
CDR3 protein: ASSESSNTEAF

J gene: TRBJ2-1
clone size: NA
V gene: TRBV5-6
CDR3 protein: ASSPGTGYRDNEQF

J gene: TRBJ2-7
clone size: NA
V gene: TRBV6-1
CDR3 protein: ASSAGTITYEQY

J gene: TRBJ1-2
clone size: few
V gene: TRBV30
CDR3 protein: AWSVPPSSNYGYT

J gene: TRBJ2-2
clone size: many
V gene: TRBV11-2
CDR3 protein: ASSLTAGGAGELF

J gene: TRBJ2-1
clone size: NA
V gene: TRBV14
CDR3 protein: ASSQEEGLAGFLEQF

J gene: TRBJ2-1
clone size: many
V gene: TRBV20-1
CDR3 protein: SARPPSGVYNEQF

J gene: TRBJ1-5
clone size: many
V gene: TRBV30
CDR3 protein: AWSPKGGQPQH

J gene: TRBJ2-2
clone size: NA
V gene: TRBV13
CDR3 protein: ASSFEVAGVSGELF

J gene: TRBJ2-7
clone size: NA
V gene: TRBV27
CDR3 protein: ASSRQWPNGQY

J gene: TRBJ2-7
clone size: many
V gene: TRBV6-4
CDR3 protein: ASSDSIGGHEQY

J gene: TRBJ2-7
clone size: many
V gene: TRBV11-3
CDR3 protein: ASSSDRKQY

J gene: TRBJ2-5
clone size: NA
V gene: TRBV18
CDR3 protein: ASSPGLAGSQQETQY

J gene: TRBJ1-2
clone size: many
V gene: TRBV15
CDR3 protein: ATSSDSNYGYT

J gene: TRBJ2-1
clone size: many
V gene: TRBV2
CDR3 protein: ASKARLSYNEQF

J gene: TRBJ2-7
clone size: many
V gene: TRBV27
CDR3 protein: ASSWGPSYEQY

J gene: TRBJ2-3
clone size: few
V gene: TRBV28
CDR3 protein: ASSVPSGRSADTQY

J gene: TRBJ1-4
clone size: NA
V gene: TRBV6-5
CDR3 protein: ASSYLGQGARSGEKLF

J gene: TRBJ1-5
clone size: NA
V gene: TRBV4-1
CDR3 protein: ASSQPGTHQPQH

J gene: TRBJ1-1
clone size: many
V gene: TRBV19
CDR3 protein: ASSTRRRGDMNTEAF

J gene: TRBJ2-7
clone size: many
V gene: TRBV29-1
CDR3 protein: SVQRENFNEQY

J gene: TRBJ2-5
clone size: many
V gene: TRBV7-9
CDR3 protein: ASTPGAGDQETQY

J gene: TRBJ1-1
clone size: many
V gene: TRBV6-6
CDR3 protein: ASSYGTLVNTEAF

J gene: TRBJ1-3
clone size: many
V gene: TRBV2
CDR3 protein: ASRPGTAGNTIY

J gene: TRBJ2-4
clone size: NA
V gene: TRBV7-8
CDR3 protein: ASSPRGQEETRAKNIQY

J gene: TRBJ1-2
clone size: many
V gene: TRBV6-1
CDR3 protein: ASGDRANGYT

J gene: TRBJ1-4
clone size: many
V gene: TRBV20-1
CDR3 protein: SAPDRANEKLF

J gene: TRBJ1-3
clone size: NA
V gene: TRBV7-9
CDR3 protein: ASSLDMLGGNTIY

J gene: TRBJ2-4
clone size: NA
V gene: TRBV7-9
CDR3 protein: ASSLAVDRVKNIQY

J gene: TRBJ2-7
clone size: NA
V gene: TRBV19
CDR3 protein: ASKGLYEQY

J gene: TRBJ1-1
clone size: many
V gene: TRBV24-1
CDR3 protein: ATSDVLGAEAF

J gene: TRBJ2-1
clone size: many
V gene: TRBV10-3
CDR3 protein: AIRSSGTSYNEQF